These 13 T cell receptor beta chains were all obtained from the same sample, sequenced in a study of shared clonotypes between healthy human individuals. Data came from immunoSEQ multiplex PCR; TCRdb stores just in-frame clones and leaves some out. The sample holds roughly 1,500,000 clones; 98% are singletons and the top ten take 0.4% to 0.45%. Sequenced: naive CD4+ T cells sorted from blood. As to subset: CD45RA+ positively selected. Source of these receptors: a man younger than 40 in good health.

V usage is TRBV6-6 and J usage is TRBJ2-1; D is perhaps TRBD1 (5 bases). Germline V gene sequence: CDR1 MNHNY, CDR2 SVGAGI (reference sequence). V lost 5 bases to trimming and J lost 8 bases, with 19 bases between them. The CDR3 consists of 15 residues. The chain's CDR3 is CASSPGFIGAYEQFF. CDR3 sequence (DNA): TGTGCCAGCAGTCCAGGATTCATAGGGGCGTATGAGCAGTTCTTC.

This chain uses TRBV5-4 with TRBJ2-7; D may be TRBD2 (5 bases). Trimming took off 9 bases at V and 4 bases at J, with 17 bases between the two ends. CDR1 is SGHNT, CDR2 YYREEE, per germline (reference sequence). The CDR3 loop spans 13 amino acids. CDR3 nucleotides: TGTGCCACCACGCCCGGGAAAGGGTACGAGCAGTACTTC. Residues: CATTPGKGYEQYF.

CDR3 protein: CATSRDFPQRFGYF. The CDR3 DNA reads TGTGCCACCAGCAGAGATTTCCCCCAGCGGTTCGGGTACTTC. The gene calls are TRBV15 and TRBJ2-4; tentative D call: TRBD2 (5 bases). CDR1 is LNHNV, CDR2 YYDKDF, per germline (reference sequence). CDR3 length: 14 residues. V lost 0 bases, J lost 15 bases, and 18 bases lay in between.

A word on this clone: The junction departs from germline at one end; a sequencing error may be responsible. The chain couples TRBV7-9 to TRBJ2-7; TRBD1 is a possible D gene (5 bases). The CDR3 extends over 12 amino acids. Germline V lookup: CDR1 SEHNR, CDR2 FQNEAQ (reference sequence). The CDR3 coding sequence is TGTGCCAGCAGCCCGTCCCCCGACAGTTGGGACTTC. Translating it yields CASSPSPDSWDF.

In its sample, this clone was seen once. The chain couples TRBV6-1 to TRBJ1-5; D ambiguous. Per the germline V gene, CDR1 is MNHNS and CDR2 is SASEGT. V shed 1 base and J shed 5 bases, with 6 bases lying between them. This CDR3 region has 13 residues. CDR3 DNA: TGTGCCAGCAGTGAAGTTACGCATCAGCCCCAGCATTTT. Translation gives CASSEVTHQPQHF.

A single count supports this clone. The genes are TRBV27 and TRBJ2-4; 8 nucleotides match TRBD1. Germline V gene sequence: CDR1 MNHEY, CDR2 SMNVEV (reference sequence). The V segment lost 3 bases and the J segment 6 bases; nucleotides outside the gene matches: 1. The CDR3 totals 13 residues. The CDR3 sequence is CASSFGQGNIQYF. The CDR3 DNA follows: TGTGCCAGCAGTTTTGGACAGGGAAACATTCAGTACTTC.

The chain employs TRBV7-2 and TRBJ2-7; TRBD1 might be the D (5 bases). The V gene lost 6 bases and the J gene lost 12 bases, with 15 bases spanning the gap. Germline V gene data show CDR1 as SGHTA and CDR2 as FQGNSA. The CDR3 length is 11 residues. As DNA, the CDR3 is TGTGCCAGCAGTGGCAGGGAAAAAACGTACTTC. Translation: CASSGREKTYF.

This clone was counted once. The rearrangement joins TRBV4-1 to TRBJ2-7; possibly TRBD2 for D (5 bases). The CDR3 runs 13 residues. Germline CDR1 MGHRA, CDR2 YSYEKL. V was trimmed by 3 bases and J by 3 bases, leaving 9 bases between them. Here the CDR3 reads CASSQRELYEQYF. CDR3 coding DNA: TGCGCCAGCAGCCAGAGGGAACTCTACGAGCAGTACTTC.

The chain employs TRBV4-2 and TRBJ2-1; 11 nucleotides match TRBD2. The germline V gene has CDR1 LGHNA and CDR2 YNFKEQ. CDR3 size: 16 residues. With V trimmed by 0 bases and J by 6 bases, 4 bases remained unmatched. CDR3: CASSQEGLAVSNEQFF. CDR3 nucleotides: TGTGCCAGCAGCCAAGAGGGACTAGCGGTTAGCAATGAGCAGTTCTTC.

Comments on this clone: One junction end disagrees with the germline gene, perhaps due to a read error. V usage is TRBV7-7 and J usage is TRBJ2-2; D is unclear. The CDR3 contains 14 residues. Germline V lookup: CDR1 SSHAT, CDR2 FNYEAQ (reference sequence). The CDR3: CASSLASGAGELFF. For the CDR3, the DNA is TGTGCTAGCAGCTTAGCCTCAGGCGCCGGGGAGCTGTTTTTT.

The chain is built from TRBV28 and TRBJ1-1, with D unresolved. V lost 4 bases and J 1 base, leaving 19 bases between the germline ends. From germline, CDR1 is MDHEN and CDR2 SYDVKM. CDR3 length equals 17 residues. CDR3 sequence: CASSSPAKTERNTEAFF. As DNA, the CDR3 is TGTGCCAGCAGTTCTCCTGCAAAAACCGAGAGGAACACTGAAGCTTTCTTT.

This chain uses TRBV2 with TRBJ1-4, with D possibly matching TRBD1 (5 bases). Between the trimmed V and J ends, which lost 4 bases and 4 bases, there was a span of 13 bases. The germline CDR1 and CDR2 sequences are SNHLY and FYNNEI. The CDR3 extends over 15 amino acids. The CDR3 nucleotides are TGTGCCAGCAGTGCCCGGGAGGGGCTTAATGAAAAACTGTTTTTT. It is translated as CASSAREGLNEKLFF.

The CDR3 loop is CASSWSVVTDPYEQYF. For the CDR3, the DNA is TGTGCCAGCAGCTGGTCTGTGGTGACGGACCCCTACGAGCAGTACTTC. The chain links TRBV7-8 to TRBJ2-7, with unresolved D. The CDR3 contains 16 residues. V shed 4 bases and J shed 2 bases, with 18 bases lying between them. The germline gives CDR1 SGHVS, CDR2 FQNEAQ.